These 22 T cell receptor beta chains came from one sample sequenced in a study of blood T cells in healthy people across ages. Sample-barcoded 5' priming and a J-beta primer mix drove a second PCR of roughly 7 to 11 cycles. TCRdb reprocessed the 5' RACE reads with MiXCR, giving one entry per CDR3 protein. The sample has 700,000 to 850,000 distinct CDR3 sequences, under 40% seen once. The sequenced sample was blood. These receptors all come from a man between 18 and 29 years old in good health.

The rearrangement joins TRBV15 to TRBJ1-2; maybe TRBD1 (6 bases). The germline CDR1 and CDR2 sequences are LNHNV and YYDKDF (reference sequence). Trimming stripped 0 bases from V and 4 bases from J, with 12 bases between. The CDR3 consists of 15 residues. CDR3 sequence reads: CATSRDRGGAYGYTF. CDR3 bases: TGTGCCACCAGCAGAGATAGGGGGGGGGCCTATGGCTACACCTTC.

The V gene is TRBV29-1, the J gene TRBJ2-2; D is uncertain. Germline V gene data show CDR1 as SQVTM and CDR2 as ANQGSEA. The CDR3 extends over 15 amino acids. V was pared by 0 bases and J by 5 bases, with 13 bases between. CDR3 amino acids: CSVEDARLVTGELFF. The CDR3 nucleotides read TGCAGCGTTGAAGATGCGCGGTTGGTAACCGGGGAGCTGTTTTTT.

A word on this clonotype: A read error may explain this, as a much larger clone is one base away. Likely a read error: the CDR3 ends without its conserved phenylalanine or tryptophan. This chain connects TRBV6-1 to TRBJ2-7, with 7 bases lining up with TRBD1. CDR3 length: 14 amino acids. CDR1 is MNHNS and CDR2 is SASEGT in the germline V gene. Trimming at V came to 5 bases and at J to 4 bases, leaving 8 bases not matched to a gene. CDR3 bases: TGTGCCAGCAGTAACAGGGGAATTTCTTACGAGCAGTACCTC. Translating gives CASSNRGISYEQYL.

This clonotype has ten or more counts. The chain carries TRBV3-1 and TRBJ2-3; 8 positions agree with TRBD2. Trimming cost V 4 bases and J 2 bases; bases outside gene matches: 11. CDR3 size: 17 residues. Germline lookup yields CDR1 LGHDT and CDR2 YNNKEL (reference sequence). This CDR3 is CASSLGGTSWFTDTQYF. The CDR3 region has the DNA TGTGCCAGCAGCCTCGGGGGGACTAGTTGGTTCACAGATACGCAGTATTTT.

Many counts were recorded for this clonotype. The chain uses TRBV12-3 or TRBV12-4 and TRBJ1-1; D unresolved. V was shortened by 6 bases and J by 4 bases, with 9 bases between the two germline ends. The CDR3 is 12 residues long. The CDR3 reads CASSPGFTEAFF. In DNA, the CDR3 is TGTGCCAGCAGCCCGGGCTTCACTGAAGCTTTCTTT.

The chain has TRBV12-3 or TRBV12-4 and TRBJ2-3, with 12 bases lining up with TRBD2. The CDR3 is 15 residues long. Germline trimming cut 4 bases from V and 2 bases from J; bases unmatched to any gene: 1. CDR3 sequence: CASSSSGRATDTQYF. The CDR3 DNA follows: TGTGCCAGCAGTTCTAGCGGGAGGGCCACAGATACGCAGTATTTT.

The table lists this clonotype with many counts. The chain combines TRBV29-1 with TRBJ2-3; 8 nucleotides agree with TRBD1. CDR1 is SQVTM, CDR2 ANQGSEA, per germline. Germline trimming cut 7 bases from V and 7 bases from J; bases unmatched to any gene: 13. The CDR3 contains 14 residues. CDR3 DNA: TGCAGCGGCTTAAGGGCAGGGGGCGTAAATACGCAGTATTTT. This encodes CSGLRAGGVNTQYF.

The chain employs TRBV14 and TRBJ2-1, with 8 nucleotides matching TRBD2. Germline V gene sequence: CDR1 SGHDN, CDR2 FVKESK. Trimming removed 4 bases from V and 6 bases from J; junction bases left unmatched: 14. The CDR3 spans 17 residues. The CDR3 coding sequence is TGTGCCAGCAGCCGAGGGGGGTGCGGGACTAGAACCAATGAGCAGTTCTTC. This codes for CASSRGGCGTRTNEQFF.

This clonotype was picked up a small number of times. The chain has TRBV6-2 or TRBV6-3 and TRBJ1-5; 10 bases agree with TRBD1. This CDR3 contains 15 residues. CDR1 and CDR2 from the germline V gene are MNHEY and SVGEGT. The V segment lost 6 bases and the J segment 6 bases; nucleotides outside the gene matches: 8. The CDR3 sequence is CASSYATGGVQPQHF. The CDR3 region has the DNA TGTGCCAGCAGCTACGCGACAGGGGGCGTTCAGCCCCAGCATTTT.

V gene TRBV14 combines with J gene TRBJ2-1, with 7 bases lining up with TRBD1. Trimming at V came to 4 bases and at J to 6 bases, leaving 6 bases not matched to a gene. This CDR3 contains 14 residues. In germline, CDR1 is SGHDN, CDR2 FVKESK. CDR3 DNA: TGTGCCAGCAGCCGCCGAGGGACAGCCAATGAGCAGTTCTTC. Translating gives CASSRRGTANEQFF.

In its sample, this clonotype was seen once. One end of the junction does not line up with germline, which may come from a read error. This chain joins TRBV12-3 or TRBV12-4 and TRBJ2-3; D might be TRBD2 (6 bases). The CDR3 is made up of 15 amino acids. CDR3 sequence reads: CASSLGTSSTDAQYF. In DNA form, the CDR3 reads TGTGCCAGCAGTTTGGGGACTTCTAGCACAGATGCGCAGTATTTT.

The chain uses TRBV4-2 and TRBJ2-1; possible D gene TRBD2, 5 bases. The DNA end lines up better with TRBJ2-7; the J call may be wrong. CDR1 is LGHNA, CDR2 YNFKEQ, per germline. The CDR3 sequence is 17 residues long. CDR3 sequence: CASSQDPDSSSYNEQYF. The CDR3 DNA is TGTGCCAGCAGCCAAGATCCGGACTCGAGCTCCTACAATGAACAGTACTTC.

This clonotype showed up just a few times. The chain couples TRBV20-1 to TRBJ2-1; D might be TRBD2 (8 bases). V was clipped by 4 bases and J by 7 bases, with 20 bases between them. This CDR3 region has 15 residues. Germline CDR1 reads DFQATT; CDR2 reads SNEGSKA (reference sequence). The CDR3: CSANGRAGGRNEQFF. DNA of the CDR3: TGCAGTGCTAACGGGAGGGCAGGGGGGCGAAATGAGCAGTTCTTC.

This clonotype appeared many times. The J gene is TRBJ1-5, the V gene TRBV20-1; D may be TRBD1 (5 bases). The V end was cut by 5 bases, the J end by 2 bases, with 13 bases between. The CDR3 is 14 amino acids. CDR1 is DFQATT, CDR2 SNEGSKA, per germline (reference sequence). This chain's CDR3 is CSAGGAARNQPQHF. The CDR3, as DNA: TGCAGTGCTGGCGGGGCAGCCCGCAATCAGCCCCAGCATTTT.

In its sample, this clonotype was seen a few times. The rearrangement uses TRBV20-1 and TRBJ2-3; TRBD2 aligns across 10 bases. Germline V gene lookup returns CDR1 DFQATT and CDR2 SNEGSKA (reference sequence). The CDR3 runs to 16 residues. Trimming at V came to 1 base and at J to 4 bases, leaving 8 bases not matched to a gene. CDR3 coding DNA: TGCAGTGCTAGAGGACTAGCGGGTAACCCAGCAGATACGCAGTATTTT. Protein product: CSARGLAGNPADTQYF.

CDR3 sequence reads: CSAEVGAWGAEAFF. CDR3 coding DNA: TGCAGTGCCGAAGTGGGAGCCTGGGGCGCTGAAGCTTTCTTT. The rearrangement uses TRBV20-1 and TRBJ1-1; a possible D gene is TRBD1 (5 bases). In germline, CDR1 is DFQATT, CDR2 SNEGSKA (reference sequence). V was shortened by 6 bases and J by 6 bases, with 20 bases between the two germline ends. The CDR3 is made up of 14 amino acids.

The chain carries TRBV10-3 and TRBJ2-5; 10 bases are a match to TRBD1. With 7 bases clipped from V and 5 bases from J, the junction kept 4 bases outside the gene matches. The germline V gene has CDR1 ENHRY and CDR2 SYGVKD. The CDR3 runs to 13 residues. This CDR3 reads CAITGQGRETQYF. CDR3 sequence (DNA): TGTGCCATCACGGGACAGGGGAGGGAGACCCAGTACTTC.

Many counts were recorded for this clonotype. This chain joins TRBV12-3 or TRBV12-4 and TRBJ2-3; TRBD1 or TRBD2 may be the D gene (5 bases each). V was trimmed by 3 bases and J by 8 bases, leaving 9 bases between them. The CDR3 is made up of 12 amino acids. The CDR3 sequence is CASSFEGLTQYF. The CDR3 nucleotides read TGTGCCAGCAGTTTTGAGGGGCTTACGCAGTATTTT.

J is TRBJ2-7 and V is TRBV4-3; D uncertain. Trimming stripped 0 bases from V and 3 bases from J, with 18 bases between. CDR1 and CDR2 from the germline V gene are LGHNA and YSLEER. This CDR3 comprises 17 residues. The CDR3 reads CASSQDLPRAPFYEQYF. The CDR3 DNA is TGCGCCAGCAGCCAAGATTTACCTCGGGCCCCGTTCTACGAGCAGTACTTC.

In this sample, this clonotype turned up once. One end of the junction is discordant with germline, which a read error may explain. This chain joins TRBV5-1 and TRBJ2-1, with D maybe TRBD2 (7 bases). Germline-derived CDR1 and CDR2 are SGHRS and YFSETQ. The CDR3 has 16 amino acids. CDR3: CVSSLGGPSSYNEQFF. The CDR3, as DNA: TGCGTCAGCAGCTTGGGGGGGCCAAGCTCCTACAATGAGCAGTTCTTC. Supplemented by reference TRBV5-1 and TRBJ2-1, the full variable domain reads KAGVTQTPRYLIKTRGQQVTLSCSPISGHRSVSWYQQTPGQGLQFLFEYFSETQRNKGNFPGRFSGRQFSNSRSEMNVSTLELGDSALYLCVSSLGGPSSYNEQFFGPGTRLTVL.

This clonotype was picked up many times. This chain links TRBV7-8 with TRBJ2-3; D unresolved. Germline V gene data show CDR1 as SGHVS and CDR2 as FQNEAQ. Between the trimmed V and J ends, which lost 0 bases and 11 bases, there was a span of 21 bases. The CDR3 totals 16 residues. The CDR3 DNA is TGTGCCAGCAGCTTAGCTGGAGACACCGGACCAAAAGGGCAGTATTTT. This encodes CASSLAGDTGPKGQYF.

The chain employs TRBV27 and TRBJ2-7; D is undetermined. The CDR3 covers 13 residues. V lost 8 bases and J 2 bases, leaving 13 bases between the germline ends. Germline V gene data show CDR1 as MNHEY and CDR2 as SMNVEV (reference sequence). CDR3 sequence: CASSDQVAYEQYF. CDR3 DNA sequence: TGTGCCAGCTCAGACCAGGTTGCCTACGAGCAGTACTTC.